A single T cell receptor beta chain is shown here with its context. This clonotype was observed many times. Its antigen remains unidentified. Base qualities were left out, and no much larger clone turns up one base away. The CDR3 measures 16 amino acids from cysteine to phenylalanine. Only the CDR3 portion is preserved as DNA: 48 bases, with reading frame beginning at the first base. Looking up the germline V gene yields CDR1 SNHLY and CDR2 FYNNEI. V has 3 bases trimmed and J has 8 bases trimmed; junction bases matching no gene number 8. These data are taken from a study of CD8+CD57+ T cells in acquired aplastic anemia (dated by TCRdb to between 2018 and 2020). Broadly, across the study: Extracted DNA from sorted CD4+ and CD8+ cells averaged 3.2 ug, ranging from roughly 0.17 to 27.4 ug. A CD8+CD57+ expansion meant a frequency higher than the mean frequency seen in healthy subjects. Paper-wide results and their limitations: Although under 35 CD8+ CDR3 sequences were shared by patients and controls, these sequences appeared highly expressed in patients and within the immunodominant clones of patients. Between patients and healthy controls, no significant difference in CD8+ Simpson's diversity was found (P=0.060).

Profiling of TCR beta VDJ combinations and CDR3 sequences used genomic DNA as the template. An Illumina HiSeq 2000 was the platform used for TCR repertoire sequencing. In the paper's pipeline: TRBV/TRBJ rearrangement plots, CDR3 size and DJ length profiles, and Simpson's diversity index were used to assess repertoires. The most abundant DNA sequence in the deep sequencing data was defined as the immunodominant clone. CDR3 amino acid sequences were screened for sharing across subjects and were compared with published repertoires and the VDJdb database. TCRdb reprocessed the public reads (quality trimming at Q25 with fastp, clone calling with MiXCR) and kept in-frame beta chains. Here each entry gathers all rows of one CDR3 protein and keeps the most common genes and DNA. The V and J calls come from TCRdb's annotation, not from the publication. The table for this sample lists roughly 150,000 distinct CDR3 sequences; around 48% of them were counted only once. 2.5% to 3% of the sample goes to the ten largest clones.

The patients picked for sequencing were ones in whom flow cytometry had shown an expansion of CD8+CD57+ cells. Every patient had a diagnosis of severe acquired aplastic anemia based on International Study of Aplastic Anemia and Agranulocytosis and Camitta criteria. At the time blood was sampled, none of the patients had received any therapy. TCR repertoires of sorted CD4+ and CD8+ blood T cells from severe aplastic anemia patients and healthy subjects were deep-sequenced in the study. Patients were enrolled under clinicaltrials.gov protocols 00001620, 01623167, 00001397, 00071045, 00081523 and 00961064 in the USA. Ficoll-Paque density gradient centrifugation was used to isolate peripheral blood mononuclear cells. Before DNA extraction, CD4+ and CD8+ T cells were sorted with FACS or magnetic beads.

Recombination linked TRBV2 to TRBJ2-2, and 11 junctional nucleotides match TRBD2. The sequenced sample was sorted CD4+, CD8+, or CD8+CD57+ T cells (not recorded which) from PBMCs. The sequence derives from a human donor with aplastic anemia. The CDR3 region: CASSEISGRAIGELFF. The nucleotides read TGTGCCAGCAGTGAGATTAGCGGGAGGGCCATAGGGGAGCTGTTTTTT. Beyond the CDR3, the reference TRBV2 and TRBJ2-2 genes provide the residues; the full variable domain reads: EPEVTQTPSHQVTQMGQEVILRCVPISNHLYFYWYRQILGQKVEFLVSFYNNEISEKSEIFDDQFSVERPDGSNFTLKIRSTKLEDSAMYFCASSEISGRAIGELFFGEGSRLTVL.